The 9 T cell receptor beta chains given below trace back to one sample, sequenced in a study of T cell repertoires in cytomegalovirus infection. These receptors' targets are unknown. TCRdb reprocessed the reads with MiXCR, giving one entry per CDR3 protein. The repertoire holds tens of thousands of distinct CDR3 sequences, roughly 20% seen once, with around 67% in the top ten. Sequenced here: CD8+ T cells from cultured PBMCs, sampled from culture after CMV antigen stimulation. The receptors derive from a human donor in good health (CMV status not recorded). Some clones in this sample may be carry-over from other donors' samples.

This clonotype was observed a handful of times. The chain links TRBV7-2 to TRBJ1-2, with D perhaps TRBD1 (6 bases). The V and J ends lost 4 bases and 8 bases respectively, with 14 bases between them. Germline assignment: CDR1 SGHTA and CDR2 FQGNSA. The CDR3 sequence is 13 residues long. CDR3 DNA sequence: TGTGCCAGCAGCTCCGGGGCAGGGGTCGGCTACACCTTC. The encoded protein is CASSSGAGVGYTF.

V usage is TRBV7-2 and J usage is TRBJ2-7; 11 nucleotides match TRBD2. The CDR3 contains 16 residues. V trimming: 0 bases; J trimming: 7 bases; junction bases outside the gene matches: 8. CDR1 SGHTA and CDR2 FQGNSA come from the germline V gene. The CDR3 spells CASSLAPHSGGGEQYF. The CDR3 DNA follows: TGTGCCAGCAGCTTAGCCCCTCATAGCGGGGGGGGTGAGCAGTACTTC.

This clonotype showed up just a few times. This rearrangement joins TRBV7-2 to TRBJ2-1; D is unresolved. V was cut by 4 bases and J by 0 bases, with 4 bases left in between. CDR1 and CDR2 from the germline V gene are SGHTA and FQGNSA. This CDR3 region has 13 residues. The CDR3 spells CASSSDSYNEQFF. CDR3 DNA: TGTGCCAGCAGCTCCGACTCCTACAATGAGCAGTTCTTC.

This clonotype was seen a handful of times. The genes are TRBV6-2 or TRBV6-3 and TRBJ2-2; 7 nucleotides agree with TRBD1. Germline CDR1 reads MNHEY; CDR2 reads SVGEGT. This CDR3 is 15 amino acids long. The J segment lost 4 bases and the V segment lost 2 bases, leaving 4 bases of the junction unmatched. CDR3 residues: CASSYDRVGTGELFF. For the CDR3, the DNA is TGTGCCAGCAGTTACGACAGGGTTGGCACCGGGGAGCTGTTTTTT.

In this sample, this clonotype turned up many times. The chain links TRBV7-2 to TRBJ2-7; TRBD1 agrees at 8 bases. The ends lost 1 base at V and 2 bases at J; junction bases unmatched: 4. From germline, CDR1 is SGHTA and CDR2 FQGNSA. The length of the CDR3 is 15 residues. In DNA form, the CDR3 reads TGTGCCAGCAGCTTAGAGGTGACAGGGGCCTACGAGCAGTACTTC. Translation gives CASSLEVTGAYEQYF.

This sequence joins TRBV7-2 and TRBJ2-4, with 7 bases lining up with TRBD2. The V segment lost 3 bases and the J segment 1 base; nucleotides outside the gene matches: 3. CDR3 length: 15 residues. Germline CDR1 and CDR2: SGHTA and FQGNSA. In DNA, the CDR3 is TGTGCCAGCAGCTTCAACGGGGGGGCCAAAAACATTCAGTACTTC. Its protein product is CASSFNGGAKNIQYF.

This clonotype was counted between two and nine times. The gene calls are TRBV4-2 and TRBJ2-2, with D tentatively TRBD1 (5 bases). V lost 2 bases, J lost 5 bases, and 6 bases lay in between. The CDR3 loop spans 13 amino acids. The germline V gene encodes CDR1 LGHNA and CDR2 YNFKEQ. This CDR3 reads CASSQPGTGELFF. DNA for the CDR3: TGTGCCAGCAGCCAACCAGGGACCGGGGAGCTGTTTTTT.

The chain carries TRBV7-2 and TRBJ2-7; 11 bases match TRBD2. Germline CDR1 reads SGHTA; CDR2 reads FQGNSA. Trimming removed 1 base from V and 6 bases from J; junction bases left unmatched: 11. The CDR3 is 17 residues long. CDR3 DNA: TGTGCCAGCAGCTTAGTTGGGCTAGCGGGGGGAGATTCCGAGCAGTACTTC. Protein sequence: CASSLVGLAGGDSEQYF.

This clonotype was seen more than once but under ten times. The V and J genes are TRBV7-6 and TRBJ2-3, with a weak D call TRBD2 (5 bases). This CDR3 is 15 amino acids long. The V gene's germline CDR1 is SGHVS and CDR2 FNYEAQ. V shed 3 bases and J shed 0 bases, with 10 bases lying between them. This chain's CDR3 is CASSFGVASTDTQYF. The CDR3 nucleotides are TGTGCCAGCAGCTTCGGGGTCGCTAGCACAGATACGCAGTATTTT.